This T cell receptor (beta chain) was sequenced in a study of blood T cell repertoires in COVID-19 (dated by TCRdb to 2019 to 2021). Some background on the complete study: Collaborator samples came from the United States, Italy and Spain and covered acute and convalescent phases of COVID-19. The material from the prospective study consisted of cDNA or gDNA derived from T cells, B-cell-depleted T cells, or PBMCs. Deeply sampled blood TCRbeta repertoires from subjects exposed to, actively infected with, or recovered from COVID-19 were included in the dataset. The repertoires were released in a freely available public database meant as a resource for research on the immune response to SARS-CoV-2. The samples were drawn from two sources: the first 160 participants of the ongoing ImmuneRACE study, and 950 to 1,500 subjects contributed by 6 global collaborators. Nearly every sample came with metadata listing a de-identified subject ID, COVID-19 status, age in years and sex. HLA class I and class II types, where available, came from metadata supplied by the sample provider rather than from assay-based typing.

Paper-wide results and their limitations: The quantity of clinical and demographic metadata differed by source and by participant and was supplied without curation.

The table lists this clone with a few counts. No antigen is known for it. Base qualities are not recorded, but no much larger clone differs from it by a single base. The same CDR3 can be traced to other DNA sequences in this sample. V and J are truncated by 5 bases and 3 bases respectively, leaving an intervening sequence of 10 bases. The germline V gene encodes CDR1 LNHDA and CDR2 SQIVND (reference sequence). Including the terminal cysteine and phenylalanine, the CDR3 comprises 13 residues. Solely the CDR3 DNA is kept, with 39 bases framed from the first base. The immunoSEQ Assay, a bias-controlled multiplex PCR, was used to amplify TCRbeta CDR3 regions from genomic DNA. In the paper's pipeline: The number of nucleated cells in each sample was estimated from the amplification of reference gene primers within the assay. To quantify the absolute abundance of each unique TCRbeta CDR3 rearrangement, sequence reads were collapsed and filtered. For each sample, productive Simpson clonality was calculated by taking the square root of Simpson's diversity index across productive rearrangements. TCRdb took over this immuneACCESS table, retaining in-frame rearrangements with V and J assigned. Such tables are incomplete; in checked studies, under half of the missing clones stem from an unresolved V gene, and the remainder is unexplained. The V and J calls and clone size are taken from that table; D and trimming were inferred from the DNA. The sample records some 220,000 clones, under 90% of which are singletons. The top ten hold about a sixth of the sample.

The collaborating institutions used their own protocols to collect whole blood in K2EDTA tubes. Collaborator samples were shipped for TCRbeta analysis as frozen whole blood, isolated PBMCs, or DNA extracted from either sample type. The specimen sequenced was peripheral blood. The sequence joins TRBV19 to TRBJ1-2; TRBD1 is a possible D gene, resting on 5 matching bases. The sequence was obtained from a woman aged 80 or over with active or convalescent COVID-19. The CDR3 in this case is CASSPQGDYGYTF. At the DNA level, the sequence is TGTGCCAGTAGTCCTCAGGGTGACTATGGCTACACCTTC.